The rows below give T cell receptor beta chains drawn from one sample of a study of Graves' ophthalmopathy and Graves' hyperthyroidism. TCRdb re-called the multiplex PCR reads through MiXCR, storing one row per CDR3 protein. The table has over 650,000 distinct CDR3 sequences, just over 40% seen once; the top ten hold over 2.5%. What was sequenced was peripheral blood. These receptors were taken from an adult man with Graves' ophthalmopathy. Each CDR3 is given with its conserved first and last residue. A D gene is named only where the DNA matches it firmly. Clone size is given for some rows only: seen once, a few or many times, or a class if the clone is expanded.

v_call	d_call	j_call	clone_size	cdr3_nt	cdr3_aa
TRBV7-2	TRBD1	TRBJ1-4	.	TGTGCCAGCAGCCCGGGACAGGGGGCCGGCCGTGAAAAACTGTTTTTT	CASSPGQGAGREKLFF
TRBV29-1	TRBD1	TRBJ2-5	.	TGCAGCGTTGAATTCATGGGACAGTTCCAAGAGACCCAGTACTTC	CSVEFMGQFQETQYF
TRBV19	.	TRBJ2-7	.	TGTGCCAGCTCAACTACCGGCACCTACGAGCAGTACTTC	CASSTTGTYEQYF
TRBV6-5	TRBD1	TRBJ2-7	once	TGTGCCAGCAGGACCGGGACAGGGAGAAATGGCTACGAGCAGTACTTC	CASRTGTGRNGYEQYF
TRBV7-2	.	TRBJ2-7	many	TGTGCCAGCAGCTTTTCGGGGGTGTGGGAGCAGTACTTC	CASSFSGVWEQYF
TRBV7-6	.	TRBJ2-7	many	TGTGCCAGCAGCCTCCAGGCAGGCGGAACTACTACAGTTATGGAGCAGTACTTC	CASSLQAGGTTTVMEQYF
TRBV7-8	TRBD2	TRBJ2-2	many	TGTGCCAGCAGCTCCAGGGAGGGGGGGGAGCTGTTTTTT	CASSSREGGELFF
TRBV6-1	.	TRBJ1-2	.	TGTGCCAGCAGTGAAGGACAGCCGCCGGGCTATGGCTACACCTTC	CASSEGQPPGYGYTF
TRBV7-3	.	TRBJ1-2	many	TGTGCCACCAACCTCCCAGGGGCCGGCTATGGCTACACCTTC	CATNLPGAGYGYTF
TRBV11-2	.	TRBJ2-7	many	TGTGCCAGCAGCTTGTTGGGAGGGGGGAACGAGCAGTACTTC	CASSLLGGGNEQYF
TRBV7-8	TRBD2	TRBJ2-5	many	TGTGCCAGCAGCGGGTTTAGCGGGTATCAAGAGACCCAGTACTTC	CASSGFSGYQETQYF
TRBV10-3	.	TRBJ2-2	.	TGTGCCAGCAGTTACTGGCAGGTATCAAACACCGGGGAGCTGTTTTTT	CASSYWQVSNTGELFF
TRBV25-1	TRBD1	TRBJ1-4	.	TGTGCCAGCTCGACAGGGGCAGTTGAAAAACTGTTTTTT	CASSTGAVEKLFF
TRBV12-3/TRBV12-4	.	TRBJ2-2	.	TGTGCCAGCAGTTTATTAGGGACACAAGGGACCGGGGAGCTGTTTTTT	CASSLLGTQGTGELFF
TRBV6-1	.	TRBJ1-5	few	TGTGCCAGCAGCCCGCCAGGGGTCAATCAGCCCCAGCATTTT	CASSPPGVNQPQHF
TRBV7-8	.	TRBJ1-4	.	TGTGCCAGCAGCATGCGGGGGCCAAAACTGTTTTTT	CASSMRGPKLFF
TRBV2	.	TRBJ1-1	.	TGTGCCAGCAGTGAGGGTCCCGTAACTGAAGCTTTCTTT	CASSEGPVTEAFF
TRBV29-1	.	TRBJ2-5	many	TGCAGCGTTGTGGGGGACAACCCAGAGACCCAGTACTTC	CSVVGDNPETQYF
TRBV7-9	TRBD1	TRBJ2-6	.	TGTGCCAGCAGCATTGGACAGGGCTTCTCTGGGGCCAACGTCCTGACTTTC	CASSIGQGFSGANVLTF
TRBV29-1	TRBD1	TRBJ1-2	.	TGCAGCGTTTTGCCGGGACAGGGGGCAGATGGCTACACCTTC	CSVLPGQGADGYTF
TRBV6-6	.	TRBJ1-6	few	TGTGCCAGCAGAAACAGTTACTTAGGGAATTCACCCCTCCACTTT	CASRNSYLGNSPLHF
TRBV4-2	TRBD1	TRBJ2-7	once	TGTGCCAGCAGTCAAGAAACGGGACAGTCCTACGAGCAGTACTTC	CASSQETGQSYEQYF
TRBV7-6	TRBD1	TRBJ1-6	few	TGTGCCAGCAGTCAAACAGGGGGCGCCGATTCCTATAATTCACCCCTCCACTTT	CASSQTGGADSYNSPLHF
TRBV20-1	TRBD1	TRBJ2-7	few	TGCAGTGCTAATACCGGGACAGGGGTTTCCTACGAGCAGTACTTC	CSANTGTGVSYEQYF
TRBV7-2	TRBD1	TRBJ1-1	many	TGTGCCAGCTGCGGACAGGAGAACACTGAAGCTTTCTTT	CASCGQENTEAFF
TRBV9	.	TRBJ2-5	.	TGTGCCAGCAGCGTATTTGAGGTGGGGCAAGAGACCCAGTACTTC	CASSVFEVGQETQYF
TRBV10-3	TRBD1	TRBJ1-1	many	TGTGCCATCAGTGATTACGACAGGGGGACGGGCACTGAAGCTTTCTTT	CAISDYDRGTGTEAFF
TRBV15	.	TRBJ1-1	many	TGTGCCACCAGTCTGCTTAGACAGGACACTGAAGCTTTCTTT	CATSLLRQDTEAFF